The sequence of this T cell receptor (beta chain) was determined in a study of blood T cells in healthy people across ages. With 5 bases clipped from V and 10 bases from J, the junction kept 8 bases outside the gene matches. Per germline, CDR1 LGHDT and CDR2 YNNKEL (reference sequence). The CDR3 has 15 amino acids. For the second PCR, which ran for about 6 to 11 cycles, a sample-barcoded 5' primer and a J-beta primer mix were used. TCRdb re-called the 5' RACE reads through MiXCR, storing one row per CDR3 protein. Of roughly 700,000 distinct CDR3 sequences listed, approximately 30% are singletons. This chain connects TRBV3-1 to TRBJ1-6, with 10 bases that match TRBD1. Sequences were obtained from blood. This clonotype originated in an elderly woman in good health. The CDR3 protein is CASSNQDRGRSPLHF. The DNA of the CDR3 is TGTGCCAGCAGCAACCAGGACAGGGGGAGGTCACCCCTCCACTTT.